Listed below are T cell receptor beta chains from one sample, sequenced in a study of T cells in Graves' hyperthyroidism and ophthalmopathy. TCRdb ran MiXCR on the multiplex PCR reads and lists one entry per CDR3 protein. This table has more than 450,000 distinct CDR3 sequences, around 15% appearing once. The sample consisted of blood. Source of these receptors: a middle-aged woman with Graves' hyperthyroidism. Each CDR3 is given with its conserved first and last residue. Clone sizes are given selectively: once, few, many, or a class where the clone is expanded.

>few|TRBJ1-3|TRBV6-4|14
CASVDRISGNTIYF
>many|TRBJ1-4|TRBV20-1|15
CSARDFGRSNEKLFF
>few|TRBJ1-2|TRBV9|14
CASSRGVTQDGYTF
>many|TRBJ1-1|TRBV19|14
CASSIIEGNTEAFF
>-|TRBJ2-7|TRBV5-1|15
CASRPEGVPSYEQYF
>-|TRBJ2-1|TRBV5-1|13
CASSLVGYGEQFF
>many|TRBJ1-5|TRBV28|13
CASSWDVKQPQHF
>few|TRBJ2-5|TRBV19|15
CASSPTPERGETQYF
>many|TRBJ2-3|TRBV12-5|16
CASGLGTGSGTDTQYF
>-|TRBJ2-1|TRBV6-5|14
CASSYLVDANEQFF
>many|TRBJ2-1|TRBV27|12
CASISGGGEQFF
>few|TRBJ2-2|TRBV20-1|13
CSASGPITGELFF
>few|TRBJ2-3|TRBV9|16
CASSSPGISSTDTQYF
>many|TRBJ2-7|TRBV6-2/TRBV6-3|18
CASSYSTSREGGLYEQYF
>many|TRBJ1-1|TRBV7-9|13
CASGEGGNTEAFF
>few|TRBJ1-6|TRBV5-1|17
CASSDTRSMGSSSPLHF
>few|TRBJ1-6|TRBV7-8|15
CASSLDSGANSPLHF
>many|TRBJ2-1|TRBV24-1|17
CATSNPGRPNSYNEQFF
>-|TRBJ2-1|TRBV4-1|17
CASSQDGARDPYNEQFF
>-|TRBJ2-7|TRBV5-6|13
CASSEDLTYEQYF
>few|-|TRBV24-1|14
CATSDPGQTSPQFF
>many|TRBJ2-5|TRBV3-1|15
CASSHSWLGAGTQYF
>many|TRBJ2-7|TRBV11-2|13
CASSLATSYEQYF
>-|TRBJ2-7|TRBV15|14
CATSRDDSLYEQYF
>-|TRBJ2-2|TRBV11-2|14
CASTWTRSTGELFF
>many|TRBJ1-4|TRBV28|15
CASSPPGRVVVKLFF
>few|TRBJ2-3|TRBV6-1|15
CASSQGGLGADTQYF
>many|TRBJ2-5|TRBV7-6|14
CASSLQRTGETQYF
>many|TRBJ2-7|TRBV12-3/TRBV12-4|17
CASSLGTSGNQAYEQYF
>many|TRBJ1-1|TRBV2|13
CASSAMLNTEAFF
>-|TRBJ2-1|TRBV5-4|15
CASSRDSTSYNEQFF
>many|TRBJ2-5|TRBV7-3|14
CASSAGGNQETQYF
>many|TRBJ1-1|TRBV7-9|15
CASSLGRAMNTEAFF
>-|TRBJ1-1|TRBV28|15
CASSYAGGGGIRCFF
>few|TRBJ1-4|TRBV27|16
CASTGRGWPPNEKLFF
>-|TRBJ2-7|TRBV19|12
CASSRKGYEQYF